This T cell receptor (beta chain) was sequenced for a study of blood T cell repertoires in COVID-19. The study drew participants aged about 18 to 90 years from approximately 23 US areas. TCRdb's table, derived via immunoSEQ multiplex PCR, lists solely in-frame clones and lacks some. The table shows 200,000 or so clones, with more than 75% occurring only once. Specimen: PBMCs or T cells enriched from blood (not recorded which). This TCR derives from a man aged 30-40 years in a cohort exposed to, infected with or recovered from COVID-19 (not recorded which).

CDR3 sequence (DNA): TGTGCCACCAGCAGAGATACCGCGGGAAACTATGGCTACACCTTC. Translation: CATSRDTAGNYGYTF. The chain has TRBV15 and TRBJ1-2; D gene unclear. The CDR3 extends over 15 amino acids. V lost 0 bases to trimming and J lost 2 bases, with 10 bases between them. The germline V gene has CDR1 LNHNV and CDR2 YYDKDF (reference sequence).